This entry features one T cell receptor beta chain sequence. The source of the sample is a study of blood T cell repertoires in COVID-19. Study details: From the United States, Italy and Spain came samples of acute and convalescent COVID-19. T cells, B-cell-depleted T cells, or PBMCs provided the cDNA or gDNA that served as material.

Original processing notes: Reference gene primer amplification yielded estimated nucleated cell counts. The table came from immunoSEQ multiplex PCR; TCRdb's copy has only in-frame clones and leaves some out. The V and J calls and clone size were taken over from that table, and D and trimming were inferred from the DNA. The sample has roughly 230,000 clones, around four fifths seen once. Trimming stripped 0 bases from V and 0 bases from J, with 6 bases between. The CDR3 sequence is 15 residues long. CDR1 LNHNV and CDR2 YYDKDF come from the germline V gene (reference sequence). This sequence joins TRBV15 and TRBJ1-5; D not resolved. The sample was peripheral blood. This clonotype originated in a woman aged 55 to 70 with active or convalescent COVID-19. CDR3 loop: CATSRDRSSNQPQHF. CDR3 sequence (DNA): TGTGCCACCAGCAGAGACCGGTCTAGCAATCAGCCCCAGCATTTT.